This T cell receptor (beta chain) was sequenced during a study of shared clonotypes between healthy human individuals. In the case of this clone: Its antigen is still unknown.

Broader study findings: Non-shared clonotypes displayed generation probabilities falling below those of clonotypes present in all four donors.

Assay used: immunoSEQ multiplex PCR; TCRdb lists only in-frame clones, some missing. The sample consists of 1.5 million to 2.5 million clones, 85% to 95% of them appearing once. Naive CD8 populations comprised CD45RO-negative cells positively selected for CCR7, excluding terminally differentiated effector memory CD45RA+ cells. V lost 0 bases to trimming and J lost 7 bases, with 7 bases between them. The CDR3 spans 12 residues. CDR1 is MGHDK and CDR2 is SYGVNS in the germline V gene. V gene TRBV25-1 combines with J gene TRBJ2-7; D unclear. This receptor was taken from a man between 18 and 35 years old in good health. Input material: naive CD8+ T cells sorted from blood. The DNA of the CDR3 is TGTGCCAGCAGTGAATACGCGTTGGAGCAGTACTTC. The encoded protein is CASSEYALEQYF.